This paragraph reports one TCR beta chain. No antigen is known for it. Per-base quality was not reported, and no clone a single base away is much larger than it. The data belong to a study of T cell repertoires in cytomegalovirus infection (dated by TCRdb to about 2019). With regard to the full study: Because public TCR beta signatures pointed to carriage of CMV infection together with the matching HLA type, the HLA type of each donor mattered for the analysis.

The paper as a whole reports these results and caveats: Cumulative frequency of public TCR beta family members discriminated carriers of CMV infection plus the relevant HLA type in this cohort and an independent 352-donor cohort. In the ex vivo response, HLA-C-restricted CMV-specific TCR beta clonotypes were dominant, and in two of eight donors the single most frequent clonotype came from this HLA-C-restricted group.

There are 14 amino acids in the CDR3, from cysteine to phenylalanine inclusive. Only the CDR3 portion is preserved as DNA: 42 bases, with reading frame beginning at the first base. The V end gives up 10 bases and the J end 4 bases, leaving 9 bases in the junction not matched to a gene. For CDR1 and CDR2, the germline V gene lists SNHLY and FYNNEI. The sample was run on an Illumina HiSeq 1500. TCRdb trimmed the raw reads at Q25, called clones with MiXCR and kept productive beta chains. Every entry covers one CDR3 protein and lists the most common genes and DNA from its rows. The sample profile shows about 680,000 distinct CDR3 sequences; 24% of them were found once. The ten largest account for approximately 8% of the sample.

The rearrangement combines TRBV2 with TRBJ1-2, with TRBD1 matching 10 junction bases. Sequencing used CD8+ T cells from PBMCs. This TCR was recovered from a human donor in good health (CMV status not recorded). Some clones in this sample may be carry-over from other donors' samples. The bases are TGTGCCACCGGCCGGGACAGGGGATCCTATGGCTACACCTTC. Translated, it reads CATGRDRGSYGYTF.